This TCR beta chain was captured in a study of blood T cell repertoires in COVID-19. CDR3 length: 11 amino acids. V lost 8 bases to trimming and J lost 8 bases, with 12 bases between them. Germline lookup yields CDR1 SNHLY and CDR2 FYNNEI. The protocol was immunoSEQ multiplex PCR, while the TCRdb copy is restricted to in-frame clones and leaves out a portion. The sample contains 380,000 or so clones, roughly 90% of which appear only once. Sequenced input: PBMCs or T cells enriched from blood (not recorded which). The chain links TRBV2 to TRBJ1-2, with D tentatively TRBD1 (5 bases). The TCR sequence derives from a woman aged 25 to 39 with acute COVID-19. The CDR3 nucleotides read TGTGCCAGCTTGGGAGGGGACGGCTACACCTTC. This gives the protein CASLGGDGYTF.